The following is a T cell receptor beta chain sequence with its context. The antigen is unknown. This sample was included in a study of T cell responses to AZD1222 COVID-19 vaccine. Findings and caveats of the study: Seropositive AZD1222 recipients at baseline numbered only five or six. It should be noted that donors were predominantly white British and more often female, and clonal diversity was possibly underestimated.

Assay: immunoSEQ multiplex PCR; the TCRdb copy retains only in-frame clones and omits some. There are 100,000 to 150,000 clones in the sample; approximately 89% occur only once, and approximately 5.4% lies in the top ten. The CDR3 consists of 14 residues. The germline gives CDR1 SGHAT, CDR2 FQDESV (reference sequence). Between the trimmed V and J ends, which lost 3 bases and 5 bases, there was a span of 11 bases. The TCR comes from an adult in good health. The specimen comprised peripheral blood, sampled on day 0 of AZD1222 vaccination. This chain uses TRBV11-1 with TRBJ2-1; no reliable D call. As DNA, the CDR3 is TGTGCCAGCAGCTTCTTGGCGCAGAACAATGAGCAGTTCTTC. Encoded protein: CASSFLAQNNEQFF.